This TCR beta chain is drawn from a study of blood T cell repertoires in COVID-19. Study details: COVID-19 samples, acute and convalescent, were from the United States, Italy and Spain. T cells, B-cell-depleted T cells, or PBMCs provided the cDNA or gDNA that served as material.

Per the original data handling: Counts of nucleated cells, estimated from reference gene primer amplification, were obtained. Assay used: immunoSEQ multiplex PCR; TCRdb lists only in-frame clones, some missing. V, J and clone size are those of that table, while D and trimming were read from the DNA. The data contain 97,000 or so clones, 70% to 90% of them singletons. CDR3 length equals 15 residues. Germline CDR1 SGHRS, CDR2 YFSETQ. V was cut by 0 bases and J by 0 bases, with 4 bases left in between. The sample taken for sequencing was peripheral blood. The J gene is TRBJ2-6, the V gene TRBV5-1; the D is unclear. The sequence came from a man aged 40-55 years with active or convalescent COVID-19. The DNA of the CDR3 is TGCGCCAGCAGCTTGGGGAGCTCTGGGGCCAACGTCCTGACTTTC. The encoded protein is CASSLGSSGANVLTF.